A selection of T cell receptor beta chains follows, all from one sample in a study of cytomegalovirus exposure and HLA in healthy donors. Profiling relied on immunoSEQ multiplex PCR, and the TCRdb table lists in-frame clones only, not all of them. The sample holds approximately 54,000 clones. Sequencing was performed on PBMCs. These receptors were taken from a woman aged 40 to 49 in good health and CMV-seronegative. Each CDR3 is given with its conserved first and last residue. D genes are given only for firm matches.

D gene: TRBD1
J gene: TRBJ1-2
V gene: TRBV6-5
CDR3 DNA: TGTGCCAGCAGACCCGGGGGGGACAGCGGCTACACCTTC
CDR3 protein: CASRPGGDSGYTF

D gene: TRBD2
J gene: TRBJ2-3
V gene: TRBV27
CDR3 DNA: TGTGCCAGCAGGCCCCCGGGACTAGCCACATCCCCCACAGATACGCAGTATTTT
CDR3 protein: CASRPPGLATSPTDTQYF

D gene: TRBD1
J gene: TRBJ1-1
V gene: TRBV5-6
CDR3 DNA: TGTGCCAGCAGCTTGGCCAGGGGGGACACTGAAGCTTTCTTT
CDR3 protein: CASSLARGDTEAFF

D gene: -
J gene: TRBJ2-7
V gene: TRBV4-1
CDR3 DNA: TGCGCCAGCAGCCAAGATGGGAGGGGGGAAAGCTACGAGCAGTACTTC
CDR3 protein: CASSQDGRGESYEQYF

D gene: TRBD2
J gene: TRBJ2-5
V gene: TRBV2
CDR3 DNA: TGTGCCAGCAGTGAACCCCTAGCGGGAGTCCCGACCCAGTACTTC
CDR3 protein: CASSEPLAGVPTQYF

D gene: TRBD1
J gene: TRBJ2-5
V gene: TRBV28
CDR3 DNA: TGTGCCAGCAGGGTAGGGGGCGTAGGCCAAGAGACCCAGTACTTC
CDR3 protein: CASRVGGVGQETQYF

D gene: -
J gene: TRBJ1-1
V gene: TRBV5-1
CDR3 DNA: TGCGCCAGCAGCTATGAGGTCAGCACTGAAGCTTTCTTT
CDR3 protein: CASSYEVSTEAFF

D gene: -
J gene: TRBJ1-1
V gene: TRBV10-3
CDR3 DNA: TGTGCCGTAGGAGAGAACACTGAAGCTTTCTTT
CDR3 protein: CAVGENTEAFF

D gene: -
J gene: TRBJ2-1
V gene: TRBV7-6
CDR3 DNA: TGTGCCAGCAGCCCTAGACAGGGCCGGGGGGAGCAGTTCTTC
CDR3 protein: CASSPRQGRGEQFF

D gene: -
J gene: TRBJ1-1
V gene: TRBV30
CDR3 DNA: TGTGCCTGGAGGGGGAGCGTTTCTGAAGCTTTCTTT
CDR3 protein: CAWRGSVSEAFF

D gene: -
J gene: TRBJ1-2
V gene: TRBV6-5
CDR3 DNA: TGTGCCAGCAGTGCCCTCGGGGGGCATTCAGATGGCTACACCTTC
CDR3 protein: CASSALGGHSDGYTF

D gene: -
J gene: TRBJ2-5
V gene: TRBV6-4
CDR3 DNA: TGTGCCAGCAGCACAGGGACGGGGGAGACCCAGTACTTC
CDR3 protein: CASSTGTGETQYF

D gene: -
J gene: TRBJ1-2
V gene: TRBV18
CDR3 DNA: TGTGCCAGCTCACCACCGTCCGTAACAGCAACTGGCTACACCTTC
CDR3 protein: CASSPPSVTATGYTF

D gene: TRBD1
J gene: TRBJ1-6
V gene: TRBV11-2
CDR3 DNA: TGTGCCAGCAGCTCCGCCGGGACAGGACATTCACCCCTCCACTTT
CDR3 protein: CASSSAGTGHSPLHF

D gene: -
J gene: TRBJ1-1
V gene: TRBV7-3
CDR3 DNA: TGTGCCAGCAGCTCTCAGCAGGGTCTCGGGAACACTGAAGCTTTCTTT
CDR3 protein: CASSSQQGLGNTEAFF

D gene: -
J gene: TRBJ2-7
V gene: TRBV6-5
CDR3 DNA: TGTGCCAGCAGTAGAGGGGGAAACGAGCAGTACTTC
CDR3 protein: CASSRGGNEQYF

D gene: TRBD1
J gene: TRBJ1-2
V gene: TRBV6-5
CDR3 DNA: TGTGCCAGCAGTTGGGGGACAGGGGAGGGCGGCTACACCTTC
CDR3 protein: CASSWGTGEGGYTF

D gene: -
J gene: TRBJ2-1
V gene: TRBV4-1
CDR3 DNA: TGCGCCAGCAGCCAAGATCAGTCACGTGAGCAGTTCTTC
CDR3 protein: CASSQDQSREQFF

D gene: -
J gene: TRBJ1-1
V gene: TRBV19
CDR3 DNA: TGTGCCAGTAGTATCGCAGAGGCCACCTCTAAAGCTTTCTTT
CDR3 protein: CASSIAEATSKAFF

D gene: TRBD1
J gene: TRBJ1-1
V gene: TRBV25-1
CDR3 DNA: TGTGCCAGCATCGCCGGGACAGGGGGTCGGTACACTGAAGCTTTCTTT
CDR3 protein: CASIAGTGGRYTEAFF

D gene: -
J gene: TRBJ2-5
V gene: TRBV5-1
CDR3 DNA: TGCGCCAGCAGCCCCGGACTAACCCAAGAGACCCAGTACTTC
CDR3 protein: CASSPGLTQETQYF

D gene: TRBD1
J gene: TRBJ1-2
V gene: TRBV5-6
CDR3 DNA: TGTGCCAGCAGGACAGGGGCTACAGCAGGTGGCTACACCTTC
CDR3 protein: CASRTGATAGGYTF

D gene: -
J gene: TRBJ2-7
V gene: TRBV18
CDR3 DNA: TGTGCCAGCTCACCACCGTTGCGACCAGGGGGGTCGTTAGTCTACGAGCAGTACTTC
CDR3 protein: CASSPPLRPGGSLVYEQYF

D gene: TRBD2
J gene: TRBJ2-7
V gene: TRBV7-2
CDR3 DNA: TGTGCCAGCAGCCCTCAGCGGGGTATCGAGCAGTACTTC
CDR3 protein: CASSPQRGIEQYF

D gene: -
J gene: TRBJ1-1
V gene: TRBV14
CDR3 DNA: TGTGCCAGCAGCCAAGTGGCCGGGGGTAACACTGAAGCTTTCTTT
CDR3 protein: CASSQVAGGNTEAFF

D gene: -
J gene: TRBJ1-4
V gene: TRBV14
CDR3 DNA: TGTGCCAGCAGCCAAGATCGCCTCGGGAGGGCGAATGAAAAACTGTTTTTT
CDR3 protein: CASSQDRLGRANEKLFF

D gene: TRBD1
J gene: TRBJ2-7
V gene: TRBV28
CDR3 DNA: TGTGCCAGCAGTTTTGAGGGACAGGGAGTCGACGAGCAGTACTTC
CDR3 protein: CASSFEGQGVDEQYF

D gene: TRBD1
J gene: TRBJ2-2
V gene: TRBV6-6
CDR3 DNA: TGTGCCAGCACTCCGGGACAGAAGAACACCGGGGAGCTGTTTTTT
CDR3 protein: CASTPGQKNTGELFF

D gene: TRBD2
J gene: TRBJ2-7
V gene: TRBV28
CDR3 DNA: TGTGCCAGCAGCTTATGGGTCTTAGCGGGAGGGCCCGGCGAGCAGTACTTC
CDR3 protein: CASSLWVLAGGPGEQYF

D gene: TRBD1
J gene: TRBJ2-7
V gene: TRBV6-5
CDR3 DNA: TGTGCCAGCAGTTACAGTCAGGGGGCTTACGAGCAGTACTTC
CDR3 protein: CASSYSQGAYEQYF

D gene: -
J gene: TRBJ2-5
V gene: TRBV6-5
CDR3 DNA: TGTGCCAGCAGTCCCGGGACTCTGGAGACCCAGTACTTC
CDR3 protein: CASSPGTLETQYF